Below are 5 T cell receptor beta chains sequenced from a single sample in a study of blood T cell repertoires in COVID-19. Method: immunoSEQ multiplex PCR; TCRdb's copy keeps in-frame clones and lacks some. Among around 330,000 clones listed, about nine tenths were seen once. Sequenced sample: PBMCs or T cells enriched from blood (not recorded which). Receptor source: a young woman who had recovered from COVID-19.

V and J are TRBV7-2 and TRBJ1-2; D gene ambiguous. V shed 1 base and J shed 4 bases, with 10 bases lying between them. The CDR3 is made up of 14 amino acids. Germline CDR1 reads SGHTA; CDR2 reads FQGNSA. CDR3 in amino acids: CASSLEWGGYGYTF. The CDR3 region has the DNA TGTGCCAGCAGCTTAGAGTGGGGAGGCTATGGCTACACCTTC.

J is TRBJ1-1 and V is TRBV2, with D unclear. This CDR3 comprises 17 residues. The V gene lost 3 bases and the J gene lost 2 bases, with 19 bases spanning the gap. Germline lookup yields CDR1 SNHLY and CDR2 FYNNEI. CDR3 coding DNA: TGTGCCAGCAGTGAGTCGGGGTACTATCAGGTCAACACTGAAGCTTTCTTT. As protein: CASSESGYYQVNTEAFF.

J is TRBJ1-6 and V is TRBV9; perhaps TRBD1 as D (5 bases). Trimming took off 0 bases at V and 11 bases at J, with 12 bases between the two ends. The CDR3 sequence is 14 residues long. Germline CDR1 is SGDLS and CDR2 is YYNGEE. Here the CDR3 reads CASSVGGGLAPLHF. The CDR3 nucleotides are TGTGCCAGCAGCGTAGGTGGGGGGTTGGCACCCCTCCACTTT. The variable domain in full, with the rest retrieved from reference TRBV9 and TRBJ1-6, is DSGVTQTPKHLITATGQRVTLRCSPRSGDLSVYWYQQSLDQGLQFLIQYYNGEERAKGNILERFSAQQFPDLHSELNLSSLELGDSALYFCASSVGGGLAPLHFGNGTRLTVT.

This rearrangement joins TRBV5-1 to TRBJ2-1; TRBD1 aligns across 9 bases. The CDR3 covers 17 residues. Losses at the gene ends were 0 bases for V and 8 bases for J; bases not matched to a gene: 12. CDR1 and CDR2 from the germline V gene are SGHRS and YFSETQ. The CDR3 spells CASSLGIGGQGMDEQFF. The CDR3 DNA is TGCGCCAGCAGCTTGGGGATCGGAGGACAGGGGATGGATGAGCAGTTCTTC. Full variable domain (outside the CDR3, taken from reference TRBV5-1 and TRBJ2-1): KAGVTQTPRYLIKTRGQQVTLSCSPISGHRSVSWYQQTPGQGLQFLFEYFSETQRNKGNFPGRFSGRQFSNSRSEMNVSTLELGDSALYLCASSLGIGGQGMDEQFFGPGTRLTVL.

The rearrangement links TRBV30 to TRBJ1-5; TRBD1 is a possible D gene (5 bases). This CDR3 is built from 15 residues. Germline lookup yields CDR1 GTSNPN and CDR2 SVGIG (reference sequence). Trimming took 2 bases from V and 5 from J, leaving 16 bases between them. The CDR3 DNA sequence: TGTGCCTGGAGTAAGTCTACAGGCCTGGATCAGCCCCAGCATTTT. It yields the protein CAWSKSTGLDQPQHF.